This T cell receptor (beta chain) was documented in a study of blood T cell repertoires in COVID-19 (dated by TCRdb to 2018 to 2020). With regard to the full study: Samples covering the acute and convalescent phases of COVID-19 were provided by collaborators in the United States, Italy and Spain. Sample metadata almost always included a de-identified subject ID, COVID-19 status, age in years and sex. HLA class I and class II types, where available, came from metadata supplied by the sample provider rather than from assay-based typing. The repertoires were made available in a free public database intended to serve as a resource for research on the immune response to SARS-CoV-2. The samples were drawn from two sources: the first 160 participants of the ongoing ImmuneRACE study, and about 1,300 subjects contributed by 6 global collaborators. The dataset comprised deeply sampled blood TCRbeta repertoires from subjects exposed to, actively infected with, or recovered from COVID-19. The prospective study material was composed of cDNA or gDNA derived from T cells, B-cell-depleted T cells, or PBMCs.

What the authors observed across the whole study: The amount of clinical and demographic metadata varied by source and participant and was provided uncurated.

TCRbeta CDR3 regions were amplified from genomic DNA using the immunoSEQ Assay, a bias-controlled multiplex PCR. As for the original processing: Within the assay, amplification of reference gene primers was used to estimate how many nucleated cells each sample contained. Sequence reads were collapsed and filtered to measure the absolute abundance of every unique TCRbeta CDR3 rearrangement. For each sample, productive Simpson clonality was calculated as the square root of Simpson's diversity index over productive rearrangements. TCRdb provides this immuneACCESS table in a form limited to in-frame rearrangements. Some clones are lacking; in checked studies, under half of them reflect an unresolved V gene, and why the rest are absent is not known. V and J calls plus clone size are reproduced from that table; the DNA served to infer D and trimming. The sample yields 250,000 to 350,000 clones; about 90% were counted once. 2% to 3% of the sample lies in the top ten.

Its CDR3 holds 20 amino acids, cysteine through phenylalanine. Only the CDR3 DNA is retained, 60 bases long and in frame from the first base. Trimmed from V: 6 bases; trimmed from J: 6 bases; junction bases lacking a gene match: 16. The germline V gene provides CDR1 MGHRA and CDR2 YSYEKL. This clone was seen only a few times. Which antigen it targets is not known. Nothing much larger sits one base from this clone, and base qualities are not available. Whole blood was collected in K2EDTA tubes by collaborating institutions according to the institutions' own protocols. For TCRbeta analysis, collaborators shipped samples in one of three forms: frozen whole blood, isolated PBMCs, or DNA extracted from either of those sample types.

The sequence is built from TRBV4-1 and TRBJ2-2, with 16 junctional bases fitting TRBD2. This TCR was sampled from a man aged 18 to 29 with active or convalescent COVID-19. Sequencing was carried out using peripheral blood. Read as DNA, the sequence is TGCGCCAGCAGTATACTTGGGACTAGCGGGGGGGCGGCTAGGGCCGGGGAGCTGTTTTTT. Its protein product is CASSILGTSGGAARAGELFF.